Listed here are 15 T cell receptor beta chains from one sample, sequenced in a study of cytomegalovirus exposure and HLA in healthy donors. In the PCR, 60 Vbeta and 13 Jbeta primers were used. The protocol was immunoSEQ multiplex PCR, while the TCRdb copy is restricted to in-frame clones and leaves out a portion. The sample includes about 130,000 clones, roughly 85% seen only once; the top ten take roughly 4%. The source material was PBMCs. These TCRs come from a woman in her thirties or forties in good health and CMV-seropositive.

The genes are TRBV4-2 and TRBJ1-1, with TRBD1 matching over 7 bases. The CDR3 runs 14 residues. Germline V gene sequence: CDR1 LGHNA, CDR2 YNFKEQ. Trimming at V came to 0 bases and at J to 6 bases, leaving 4 bases not matched to a gene. The CDR3: CASSQENRGAEAFF. Written as DNA, the CDR3 is TGTGCCAGCAGCCAAGAGAACAGGGGCGCTGAAGCTTTCTTT.

The sample holds a few counts of this clone. This chain uses TRBV10-3 with TRBJ2-3; 10 positions agree with TRBD2. The CDR3 has 17 amino acids. Germline V gene sequence: CDR1 ENHRY, CDR2 SYGVKD. The junction had 7 bases not matched to a gene; V was cut back by 2 bases and J by 2 bases. The chain's CDR3 is CAISETLLAGSTDTQYF. The CDR3 coding sequence is TGTGCCATCAGTGAGACCCTACTAGCGGGGTCCACAGATACGCAGTATTTT.

This clone was counted a single time. The CDR3 region is CASSYGGVTGELFF. Written as DNA, the CDR3 is TGTGCCAGCAGTTACGGGGGTGTAACCGGGGAGCTGTTTTTT. This chain joins TRBV27 and TRBJ2-2; TRBD2 is a possible D gene (6 bases). The CDR3 spans 14 residues. Germline V CDR1 and CDR2: MNHEY, SMNVEV (reference sequence). Trimming cost V 4 bases and J 5 bases, with 11 bases left between them.

The gene calls are TRBV15 and TRBJ2-1, with 7 bases matching TRBD1. This CDR3 is built from 18 residues. Germline CDR1 is LNHNV and CDR2 is YYDKDF (reference sequence). Trimming took 3 bases from V and 0 from J; bases not matched to a gene: 11. The DNA of the CDR3 is TGTGCCACCAGCAGGGATAACAGGGGCCTGAGCTCCTACAATGAGCAGTTCTTC. It specifies CATSRDNRGLSSYNEQFF.

CDR3 residues: CASSSQGGGLEAFF. The CDR3 bases are TGTGCCAGCAGCTCACAGGGGGGAGGTTTAGAAGCTTTCTTT. This chain uses TRBV7-9 with TRBJ1-1, with 8 nucleotides matching TRBD1. V trimming: 4 bases; J trimming: 8 bases; junction bases outside the gene matches: 9. Germline CDR1 SEHNR, CDR2 FQNEAQ (reference sequence). The CDR3 length is 14 residues.

The chain employs TRBV11-2 and TRBJ1-1, with D perhaps matching TRBD1 (5 bases). This CDR3 has 12 amino acids. Deletions cut 3 bases from V and 6 bases from J, with 8 bases between. Germline CDR1 and CDR2: SGHAT and FQNNGV. CDR3 nucleotides: TGTGCCAGCAGCTTGACAGTCTCTGAAGCTTTCTTT. It yields the protein CASSLTVSEAFF.

The chain links TRBV6-5 to TRBJ1-1, with 7 nucleotides matching TRBD1. J gave up 3 bases and V 5 bases, and 9 bases lay outside the gene matches. The CDR3 runs to 15 residues. In germline, CDR1 is MNHEY, CDR2 SVGAGI. CDR3 DNA: TGTGCCAGCAGTCCAATACAGGGGTATGACACTGAAGCTTTCTTT. Translating it yields CASSPIQGYDTEAFF.

For the CDR3, the DNA is TGTGCCAGCCAAATCTCCAGCGGGAGGTTCTACGAGCAGTACTTC. Its protein is CASQISSGRFYEQYF. The chain links TRBV6-5 to TRBJ2-7, with TRBD2 matching over 9 bases. CDR1 is MNHEY and CDR2 is SVGAGI in the germline V gene. V lost 8 bases to trimming and J lost 3 bases; unmatched junction nucleotides: 11. This CDR3 comprises 15 residues.

The chain couples TRBV6-5 to TRBJ2-5; D possibly corresponds to TRBD1 (6 bases). Germline values: CDR1 MNHEY, CDR2 SVGAGI. The CDR3 totals 12 residues. V was cut by 6 bases and J by 5 bases, with 10 bases left in between. The CDR3: CASRTGLETQYF. CDR3 DNA: TGTGCCAGCAGAACAGGGTTGGAGACCCAGTACTTC.

The V gene is TRBV4-3, the J gene TRBJ2-7, with a tentative D call TRBD1 (5 bases). The V end was cut by 4 bases, the J end by 5 bases, with 9 bases between. This CDR3 is built from 12 residues. The V gene's germline CDR1 is LGHNA and CDR2 YSLEER. CDR3 loop: CASSPDTDEQYF. Here the CDR3 DNA reads TGCGCCAGCAGCCCGGACACTGACGAGCAGTACTTC.

This chain uses TRBV9 with TRBJ2-2; D is perhaps TRBD2 (6 bases). V shed 0 bases and J shed 2 bases, with 14 bases lying between them. There are 17 residues in the CDR3. From germline, CDR1 is SGDLS and CDR2 YYNGEE. DNA for the CDR3: TGTGCCAGCAGCGTAGGGGATAGCGGTCTTAACACCGGGGAGCTGTTTTTT. The encoded protein is CASSVGDSGLNTGELFF.

This clone was observed a handful of times. At one end, the junction sequence differs from germline, possibly due to a read error. The chain uses TRBV7-7 and TRBJ2-1; D might be TRBD1 (5 bases). Looked up from germline, CDR1 is SSHAT and CDR2 is FNYEAQ (reference sequence). CDR3 size: 16 residues. The CDR3 is CASSLARVWPYNEQFF. Here the CDR3 DNA reads TGTGCTAGCAGCTTAGCCAGGGTTTGGCCCTACAATGAGCAGTTCTTC.

V and J are TRBV28 and TRBJ1-2; a weak D match, TRBD1 (5 bases). Germline V gene sequence: CDR1 MDHEN, CDR2 SYDVKM. V shed 6 bases and J shed 8 bases, with 16 bases lying between them. This CDR3 contains 13 residues. CDR3 protein: CASRDRGAGGYTF. DNA for the CDR3: TGTGCCAGCAGAGACCGCGGGGCCGGAGGCTACACCTTC.

The V and J genes are TRBV5-8 and TRBJ2-3; 8 bases fit TRBD2. This CDR3 has 15 amino acids. V was clipped by 5 bases and J by 0 bases; unmatched bases: 5. Germline CDR1 and CDR2: SGHTS and YDEGEE. For the CDR3, the DNA is TGTGCCAGCAGACGAGCGGGAGTTAGCACAGATACGCAGTATTTT. The encoded protein is CASRRAGVSTDTQYF.

V usage is TRBV2 and J usage is TRBJ2-7; 10 bases fit TRBD2. Germline CDR1 reads SNHLY; CDR2 reads FYNNEI. Trimming cost V 7 bases and J 7 bases; bases outside gene matches: 7. The CDR3 has 13 amino acids. The CDR3 DNA follows: TGTGCCAGCATTCTAGCGGGAGTGGGTGAGCAGTACTTC. It translates to CASILAGVGEQYF.